This entry features one TCR beta chain sequence. Germline-derived CDR1 and CDR2 are SGHDT and YYEEEE. The CDR3 is 14 amino acids. V shed 1 base and J shed 2 bases, with 7 bases lying between them. This sample was taken from a study of T-cell memory formation after mild COVID-19. TCRdb reprocessed the 5' RACE reads with MiXCR, giving one entry per CDR3 protein. The sample includes under 400,000 distinct CDR3 sequences, around 21% of them seen just once. Sequencing was carried out using PBMCs or a T cell subset sorted from them (not recorded which). The chain is built from TRBV5-6 and TRBJ1-5, with D unclear. The TCR sequence derives from an adult woman who had mild COVID-19 (a few samples of this study predate the infection). Cell type and time point are not known. The CDR3 protein is CASSLLSGNQPQHF. CDR3 nucleotide sequence: TGTGCCAGCAGCTTGTTGAGTGGCAATCAGCCCCAGCATTTT.